A selection of T cell receptor beta chains follows, all from one sample in a study of prognosis after radiotherapy for stage I lung cancer. Each CDR3 protein gets one entry after TCRdb re-called the multiplex PCR reads with MiXCR. Among just over 30,000 distinct CDR3 sequences listed, 25% to 35% were seen once. Sequences were derived from PBMCs, sampled before or after stereotactic body radiation therapy (not recorded which). These receptors all stem from a donor aged 50 or older with non-small cell lung cancer. Both conserved end residues are part of each CDR3. A D gene is named only where the DNA matches it firmly. Only part of the rows carry a size: once, few, many, or a class if the clone is expanded.

CASSPGQANTGELFF,TGTGCCAGCAGTCCCGGACAGGCGAACACCGGGGAGCTGTTTTTT,TRBJ2-2,NA,TRBV6-1,TRBD1
CASSLWTPQETQYF,TGTGCCAGCAGCTTGTGGACTCCTCAAGAGACCCAGTACTTC,TRBJ2-5,many,TRBV7-9,NA
CATSSRGYTGNTIYF,TGTGCCACATCCTCCCGGGGTTACACTGGAAACACCATATATTTT,TRBJ1-3,many,TRBV12-3/TRBV12-4,NA
CASSLLGAGGNEQFF,TGCGCCAGCAGCTTGCTGGGAGCCGGGGGAAATGAGCAGTTCTTC,TRBJ2-1,medium-sized,TRBV5-1,NA
CASSTSGSASYEQYF,TGCGCCAGCAGCACCAGCGGGAGCGCCTCCTACGAGCAGTACTTC,TRBJ2-7,many,TRBV5-1,TRBD2
CASSLQLRSTDTQYF,TGTGCCAGCAGTCTTCAGTTGCGCTCCACAGATACGCAGTATTTT,TRBJ2-3,NA,TRBV7-2,NA
CASSLEGLGYNEQFF,TGTGCCAGCAGCTTAGAGGGGCTAGGTTACAATGAGCAGTTCTTC,TRBJ2-1,many,TRBV7-2,NA
CASSPYSAYRGEGTDTQYF,TGTGCCAGCAGCCCATATTCAGCCTACAGGGGGGAGGGCACAGATACGCAGTATTTT,TRBJ2-3,many,TRBV7-9,TRBD1
CASSGDRASNQPQHF,TGTGCCAGCAGTGGGGACAGGGCTAGCAATCAGCCCCAGCATTTT,TRBJ1-5,NA,TRBV12-3/TRBV12-4,TRBD1
CAESGRSSYNSPLHF,TGTGCCGAAAGCGGAAGGAGCTCCTATAATTCACCCCTCCACTTT,TRBJ1-6,NA,TRBV5-1,NA
CASSQGGKRLAGGYNEQFF,TGCGCCAGCAGCCAAGGGGGGAAAAGGCTAGCGGGAGGGTACAATGAGCAGTTCTTC,TRBJ2-1,many,TRBV4-1,TRBD2
CASRGLSSYNEQFF,TGCGCCAGCAGAGGTCTGAGCTCCTACAATGAGCAGTTCTTC,TRBJ2-1,many,TRBV5-1,NA
CASSSSEANYGYTF,TGTGCCAGCTCTTCAAGTGAGGCTAACTATGGCTACACCTTC,TRBJ1-2,many,TRBV3-1,NA
CASSIELAGTGELFF,TGTGCCAGTAGTATAGAACTAGCAGGAACCGGGGAGCTGTTTTTT,TRBJ2-2,many,TRBV19,NA
CASLHAGTEAFF,TGCGCCAGCCTCCACGCGGGGACCGAAGCTTTCTTT,TRBJ1-1,NA,TRBV5-1,NA
CASSLMEWDSTFLTGELFF,TGCGCCAGCAGCTTGATGGAGTGGGACTCAACCTTTCTCACCGGGGAGCTGTTTTTT,TRBJ2-2,many,TRBV5-1,NA
CASSFFMAPQGHVLTF,TGTGCCAGCAGTTTCTTTATGGCCCCCCAGGGGCACGTCCTGACTTTC,TRBJ2-6,many,TRBV12-3/TRBV12-4,NA
CASSDLPGNRSYEQYF,TGTGCCAGCAGTGACTTGCCGGGGAACAGGTCCTACGAGCAGTACTTC,TRBJ2-7,NA,TRBV6-4,NA
CANSQDRGLAGEDIQYF,TGTGCCAACAGCCAAGATAGGGGACTAGCGGGAGAAGACATTCAGTACTTC,TRBJ2-4,NA,TRBV4-2,TRBD2
CASSELGTSLADTQYF,TGTGCCAGCAGTGAACTGGGGACTAGCCTCGCAGATACGCAGTATTTT,TRBJ2-3,NA,TRBV6-2/TRBV6-3,TRBD2
CASSAAQGGGEQFF,TGTGCCAGTAGTGCGGCTCAGGGAGGAGGTGAGCAGTTCTTC,TRBJ2-1,many,TRBV19,NA
CASSVEAGSSYNEQFF,TGTGCCAGCAGCGTGGAGGCGGGGAGCTCCTACAATGAGCAGTTCTTC,TRBJ2-1,many,TRBV9,NA
CASSRRPAPSTDTQYF,TGTGCCAGTAGTAGGAGACCGGCACCTAGCACAGATACGCAGTATTTT,TRBJ2-3,many,TRBV19,NA
CASSLLVGSIYEQYF,TGCGCCAGCAGCTTGCTGGTCGGGAGCATCTACGAGCAGTACTTC,TRBJ2-7,many,TRBV5-1,NA
CASMRGMRNEQFF,TGTGCCAGCATGAGAGGGATGAGGAATGAGCAGTTCTTC,TRBJ2-1,NA,TRBV6-1,NA
CASSLLGTTSYNEQFF,TGCGCCAGCAGCTTACTAGGGACTACCTCCTACAATGAGCAGTTCTTC,TRBJ2-1,many,TRBV5-1,TRBD2
CASSRGPSYEQYF,TGTGCCAGCAGCCGTGGTCCCTCCTACGAGCAGTACTTC,TRBJ2-7,NA,TRBV6-2/TRBV6-3,NA
CSVVEGTGELFF,TGCAGCGTTGTTGAGGGTACCGGGGAGCTGTTTTTT,TRBJ2-2,many,TRBV29-1,NA
CASSSGGPSYEQYF,TGTGCCAGCTCTTCGGGGGGACCCAGCTACGAGCAGTACTTC,TRBJ2-7,many,TRBV18,TRBD2
CAGSEWGRTTSSTDTQYF,TGTGCCGGCAGTGAATGGGGGAGGACAACCTCCTCGACAGATACGCAGTATTTT,TRBJ2-3,NA,TRBV6-1,NA
CSARPTSGTPEQFF,TGCAGTGCTAGACCGACTAGCGGGACTCCTGAGCAGTTCTTC,TRBJ2-1,many,TRBV20-1,TRBD2
CASSKRGRGDTQYF,TGTGCCAGCAGTAAGAGGGGGCGCGGAGATACGCAGTATTTT,TRBJ2-3,many,TRBV6-1,TRBD1
CSATRGPNYGYTF,TGCAGTGCTACCAGGGGGCCTAACTATGGCTACACCTTC,TRBJ1-2,many,TRBV20-1,TRBD1
CASSQTGTGIDEQFF,TGTGCCAGCAGCCAAACCGGGACGGGAATCGATGAGCAGTTCTTC,TRBJ2-1,NA,TRBV7-3,NA
CASTYRGEQEADTQYF,TGTGCCAGCACCTACAGGGGGGAACAAGAGGCAGATACGCAGTATTTT,TRBJ2-3,many,TRBV2,TRBD1
CASSQGLAGAITGELFF,TGTGCCAGCAGCCAAGGGCTAGCGGGAGCTATCACCGGGGAGCTGTTTTTT,TRBJ2-2,many,TRBV3-1,TRBD2
CASRPDSHYGYTF,TGTGCCAGCAGACCGGACAGCCACTATGGCTACACCTTC,TRBJ1-2,many,TRBV6-1,NA
CSASQTGTLYGYTF,TGCAGTGCTTCCCAGACAGGGACCCTCTATGGCTACACCTTC,TRBJ1-2,few,TRBV20-1,TRBD1
CSPDSSYNSPLHF,TGCAGCCCGGACAGCTCCTATAATTCACCCCTCCACTTT,TRBJ1-6,NA,TRBV20-1,NA
CASSGEGTRAKRYIQYF,TGTGCCAGCAGCGGGGAAGGGACTAGGGCTAAGAGGTACATTCAGTACTTC,TRBJ2-4,NA,TRBV7-2,TRBD2
CASGLAHETQYF,TGTGCCAGCGGACTAGCCCACGAGACCCAGTACTTC,TRBJ2-5,many,TRBV2,TRBD2
CATSDSEREPHNEQFF,TGTGCCACCAGTGACTCCGAGCGGGAGCCCCACAATGAGCAGTTCTTC,TRBJ2-1,many,TRBV24-1,TRBD2
CASSDRQGSEKLFF,TGTGCCAGCAGTGACCGACAGGGGAGCGAAAAACTGTTTTTT,TRBJ1-4,many,TRBV28,TRBD1
CASSMTGRAGASGEQFF,TGCGCCAGCAGCATGACGGGAAGGGCGGGAGCGTCCGGTGAGCAGTTCTTC,TRBJ2-1,many,TRBV5-1,TRBD2
CASSLSGNTEAFF,TGTGCCAGCAGCTTGTCTGGGAACACTGAAGCTTTCTTT,TRBJ1-1,NA,TRBV11-2,NA
CASSEISVSTDTQYF,TGTGCCAGCAGTGAAATATCGGTGAGCACAGATACGCAGTATTTT,TRBJ2-3,NA,TRBV6-4,NA
CASSDQGPHYGYTF,TGTGCCAGCAGCGACCAGGGCCCTCACTATGGCTACACCTTC,TRBJ1-2,many,TRBV9,NA
CASSYSLSNEKLFF,TGTGCCAGCAGTTACTCGTTGAGTAATGAAAAACTGTTTTTT,TRBJ1-4,few,TRBV6-5,NA
CASSLGQGSSNTEAFF,TGTGCCAGCAGCTTAGGACAGGGATCGTCGAACACTGAAGCTTTCTTT,TRBJ1-1,few,TRBV5-4,TRBD1
CASSFTTMNTEAFF,TGCGCCAGCAGCTTTACCACTATGAACACTGAAGCTTTCTTT,TRBJ1-1,many,TRBV5-1,NA
CSARDLPGRPGREQYF,TGCAGTGCTAGAGATTTACCGGGACGACCGGGCCGGGAGCAGTACTTC,TRBJ2-7,many,TRBV20-1,NA
CASSQGTATGELFF,TGCGCCAGCAGCCAAGGGACAGCCACCGGGGAGCTGTTTTTT,TRBJ2-2,many,TRBV4-1,NA